These T cell receptor beta chains were read from a single sample in a study of Graves' ophthalmopathy and Graves' hyperthyroidism. A single record per CDR3 protein comes from TCRdb applying MiXCR to the multiplex PCR reads. The sample records hundreds of thousands of distinct CDR3 sequences, just over 40% being singletons. Sequenced input: peripheral blood. The receptors originated from an adult man with Graves' ophthalmopathy. CDR3s include the opening cysteine and the closing phenylalanine or tryptophan. The D gene is left open where the match is weak. Not every row has a clone size; where given, it reads once, few, many or a size class.

>TRBJ2-7|many|TRBD1|TRBV9
CASSVAGTAGDEQYF
TGTGCCAGCAGCGTAGCCGGGACAGCTGGCGACGAGCAGTACTTC
>TRBJ2-7|-|TRBD2|TRBV6-6
CASSYLGTSGAYEQYF
TGTGCCAGCAGTTACTTGGGGACTAGCGGAGCCTACGAGCAGTACTTC
>TRBJ2-5|-|-|TRBV29-1
CSLGGLETQYF
TGCAGCTTAGGGGGTCTGGAGACCCAGTACTTC
>TRBJ1-2|few|-|TRBV3-1
CASSQEQTLRGYTF
TGTGCCAGCAGCCAAGAACAGACTCTACGTGGCTACACCTTC
>TRBJ2-7|many|TRBD1|TRBV7-2
CANSRQGASEQYF
TGTGCCAACAGCCGACAGGGGGCTTCCGAGCAGTACTTC
>TRBJ1-2|few|-|TRBV7-9
CASSPTGNSYGYTF
TGTGCCAGCAGCCCCACGGGTAATAGCTATGGCTACACCTTC
>TRBJ1-5|many|-|TRBV19
CASREDSTSNQPQHF
TGTGCCAGTAGAGAGGACAGTACTAGCAATCAGCCCCAGCATTTT
>TRBJ1-1|-|-|TRBV7-6
CASSFGFREQYFGPGNTEAFF
-
>TRBJ2-5|-|-|TRBV5-1
CASSLEGGPNQPQYF
TGCGCCAGCAGCTTGGAGGGGGGCCCCAATCAGCCCCAGTACTTC
>TRBJ2-2|few|-|TRBV9
CASSVSHREFGELFF
TGTGCCAGCAGCGTCTCGCACAGGGAATTCGGGGAGCTGTTTTTT
>TRBJ2-7|many|TRBD1|TRBV10-3
CAISDGTGRYEQYF
TGTGCCATCAGTGATGGGACAGGGCGGTACGAGCAGTACTTC
>TRBJ2-7|many|-|TRBV14
CASSQEPAGAYEQYF
TGTGCCAGCAGCCAAGAACCAGCGGGCGCCTACGAGCAGTACTTC
>TRBJ1-1|many|-|TRBV4-1
CASSQEGYGEYTEAFF
TGCGCCAGCAGTCAGGAAGGGTATGGGGAGTACACTGAAGCTTTCTTT
>TRBJ2-2|many|-|TRBV7-9
CASSPRDGANTGELFF
TGTGCCAGCAGCCCCCGGGACGGGGCGAACACCGGGGAGCTGTTTTTT
>TRBJ1-5|-|-|TRBV10-2
CASQFLPSNQPQHF
TGCGCCAGCCAATTCCTACCTAGCAATCAGCCCCAGCATTTT
>TRBJ1-1|many|TRBD1|TRBV29-1
CSVDRGPMNTEAFF
TGCAGCGTAGACAGGGGGCCGATGAACACTGAAGCTTTCTTT
>TRBJ2-5|-|-|TRBV25-1
CASSAQGLVGETQYF
TGTGCCAGCAGCGCGCAGGGTCTTGTGGGGGAGACCCAGTACTTC
>TRBJ2-5|-|-|TRBV29-1
CSVEVGAGQPQYF
TGCAGCGTTGAAGTAGGGGCCGGTCAGCCCCAGTACTTC
>TRBJ1-5|-|-|TRBV7-2
CASSLVRDQPQHF
TGTGCCAGCAGCTTAGTCCGAGATCAGCCCCAGCATTTT
>TRBJ1-1|-|-|TRBV7-2
CASSPTGQDAFF
TGTGCCAGCAGCCCGACGGGACAAGATGCTTTCTTT
>TRBJ2-7|many|TRBD1|TRBV5-1
CASSSRDRGYEQYF
TGCGCCAGCAGCTCCCGGGACAGGGGCTACGAGCAGTACTTC
>TRBJ2-7|-|-|TRBV25-1
CASSELAARQYF
TGTGCCAGCAGTGAATTAGCGGCCCGGCAGTACTTC
>TRBJ1-2|many|-|TRBV29-1
CSVGGSAETNYGYTF
TGCAGCGTTGGGGGTTCGGCCGAAACTAACTATGGCTACACCTTC
>TRBJ2-5|-|-|TRBV5-6
CASSAAREAETQYF
TGTGCCAGCAGTGCGGCGAGGGAGGCGGAGACCCAGTACTTC